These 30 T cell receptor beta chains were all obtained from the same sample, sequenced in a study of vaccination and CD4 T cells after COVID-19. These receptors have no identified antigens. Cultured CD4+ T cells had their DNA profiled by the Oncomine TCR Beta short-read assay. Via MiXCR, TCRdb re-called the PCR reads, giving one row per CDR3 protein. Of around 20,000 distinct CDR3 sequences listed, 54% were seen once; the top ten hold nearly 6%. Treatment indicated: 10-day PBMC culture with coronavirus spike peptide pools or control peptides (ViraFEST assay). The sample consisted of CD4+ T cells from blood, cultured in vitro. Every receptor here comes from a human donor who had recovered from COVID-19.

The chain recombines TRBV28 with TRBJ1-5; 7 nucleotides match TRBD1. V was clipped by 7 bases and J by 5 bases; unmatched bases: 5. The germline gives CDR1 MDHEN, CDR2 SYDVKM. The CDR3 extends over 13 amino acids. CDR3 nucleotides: TGTGCCAGCACGGGACAGCCAGATCAGCCCCAGCATTTT. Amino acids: CASTGQPDQPQHF.

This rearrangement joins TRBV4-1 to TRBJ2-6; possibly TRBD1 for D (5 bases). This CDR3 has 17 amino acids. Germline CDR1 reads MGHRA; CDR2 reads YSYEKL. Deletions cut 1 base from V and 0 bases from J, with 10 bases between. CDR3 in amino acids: CASSQVTGPSGANVLTF. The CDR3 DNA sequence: TGCGCCAGCAGCCAAGTCACAGGCCCCTCTGGGGCCAACGTCCTGACTTTC.

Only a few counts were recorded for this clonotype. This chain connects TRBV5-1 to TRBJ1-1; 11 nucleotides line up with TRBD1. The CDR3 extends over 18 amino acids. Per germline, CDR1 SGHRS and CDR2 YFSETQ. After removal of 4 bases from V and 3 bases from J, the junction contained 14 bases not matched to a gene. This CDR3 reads CASSAMGQGVNWHTEAFF. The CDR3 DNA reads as TGCGCCAGCAGCGCTATGGGACAGGGGGTTAACTGGCACACTGAAGCTTTCTTT. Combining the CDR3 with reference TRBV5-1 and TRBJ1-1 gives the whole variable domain KAGVTQTPRYLIKTRGQQVTLSCSPISGHRSVSWYQQTPGQGLQFLFEYFSETQRNKGNFPGRFSGRQFSNSRSEMNVSTLELGDSALYLCASSAMGQGVNWHTEAFFGQGTRLTVV.

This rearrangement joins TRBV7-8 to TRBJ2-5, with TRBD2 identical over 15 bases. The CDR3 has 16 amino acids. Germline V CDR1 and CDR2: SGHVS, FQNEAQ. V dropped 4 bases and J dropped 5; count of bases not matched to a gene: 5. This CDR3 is CASSSGLAGGPETQYF. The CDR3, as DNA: TGTGCCAGCAGCTCCGGACTAGCGGGAGGGCCGGAGACCCAGTACTTC. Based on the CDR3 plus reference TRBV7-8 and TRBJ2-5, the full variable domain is GAGVSQSPRYKVAKRGQDVALRCDPISGHVSLFWYQQALGQGPEFLTYFQNEAQLDKSGLPSDRFFAERPEGSVSTLKIQRTQQEDSAVYLCASSSGLAGGPETQYFGPGTRLLVL.

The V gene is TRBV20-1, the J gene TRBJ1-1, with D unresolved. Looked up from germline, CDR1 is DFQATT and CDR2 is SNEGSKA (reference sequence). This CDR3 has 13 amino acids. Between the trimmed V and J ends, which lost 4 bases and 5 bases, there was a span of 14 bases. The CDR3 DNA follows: TGCAGTGCTAACGTGAATTTGGGAACTGAAGCTTTCTTT. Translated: CSANVNLGTEAFF.

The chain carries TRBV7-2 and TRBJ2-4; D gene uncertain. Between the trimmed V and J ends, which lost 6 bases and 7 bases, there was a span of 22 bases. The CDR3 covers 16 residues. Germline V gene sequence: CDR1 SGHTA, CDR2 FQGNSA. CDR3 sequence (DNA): TGTGCCAGCAGTCCATTTCCGGGCCTCCAAACGAACATTCAGTACTTC. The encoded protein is CASSPFPGLQTNIQYF.

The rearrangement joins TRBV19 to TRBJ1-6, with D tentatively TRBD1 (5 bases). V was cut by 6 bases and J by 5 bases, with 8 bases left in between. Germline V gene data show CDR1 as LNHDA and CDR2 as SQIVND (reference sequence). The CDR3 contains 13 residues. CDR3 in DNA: TGTGCCAGTAGGGACAAAGATAATTCACCCCTCCACTTT. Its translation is CASRDKDNSPLHF.

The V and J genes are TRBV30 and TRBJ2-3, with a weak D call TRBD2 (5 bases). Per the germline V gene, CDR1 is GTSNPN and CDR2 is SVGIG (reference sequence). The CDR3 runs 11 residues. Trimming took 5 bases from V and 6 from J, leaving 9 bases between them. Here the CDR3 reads CAWGSSDTQYF. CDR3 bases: TGTGCCTGGGGGAGCTCTGATACGCAGTATTTT.

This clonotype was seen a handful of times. CDR3 sequence (DNA): TGTGCCACCAGTGAGCGGCAGATCTCCTACGAGCAGTACTTC. Translating it yields CATSERQISYEQYF. The rearrangement joins TRBV24-1 to TRBJ2-7; D is unresolved. V dropped 4 bases and J dropped 0 bases, with 9 bases sitting between them. CDR3 size: 14 residues. The germline V gene has CDR1 KGHDR and CDR2 SFDVKD.

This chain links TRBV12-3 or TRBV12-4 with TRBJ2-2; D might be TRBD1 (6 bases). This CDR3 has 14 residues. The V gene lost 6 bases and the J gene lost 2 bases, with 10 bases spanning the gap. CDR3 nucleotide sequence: TGTGCCAGCAGGATACAGGGAAACACCGGGGAGCTGTTTTTT. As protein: CASRIQGNTGELFF.

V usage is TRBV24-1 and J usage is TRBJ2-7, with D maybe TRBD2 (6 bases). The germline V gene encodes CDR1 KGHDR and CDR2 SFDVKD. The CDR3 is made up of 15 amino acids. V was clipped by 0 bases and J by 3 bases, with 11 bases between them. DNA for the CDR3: TGTGCCACCAGTGATTTGGTTAGCGGAAACTACGAGCAGTACTTC. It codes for CATSDLVSGNYEQYF.

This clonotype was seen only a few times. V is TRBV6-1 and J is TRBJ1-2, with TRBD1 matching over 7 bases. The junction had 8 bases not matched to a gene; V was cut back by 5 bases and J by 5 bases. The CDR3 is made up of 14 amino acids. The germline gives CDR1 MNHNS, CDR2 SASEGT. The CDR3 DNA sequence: TGTGCCAGCAGTAGACAGGGTGAGGGATATGGCTACACCTTC. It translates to CASSRQGEGYGYTF.

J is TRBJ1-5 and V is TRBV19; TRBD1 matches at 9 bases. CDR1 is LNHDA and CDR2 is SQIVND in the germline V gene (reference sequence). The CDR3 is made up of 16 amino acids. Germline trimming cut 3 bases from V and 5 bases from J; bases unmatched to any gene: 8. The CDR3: CASSMRDRELDQPQHF. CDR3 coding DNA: TGTGCCAGTAGTATGCGGGACAGGGAGTTGGATCAGCCCCAGCATTTT. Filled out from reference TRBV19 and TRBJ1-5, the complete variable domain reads DGGITQSPKYLFRKEGQNVTLSCEQNLNHDAMYWYRQDPGQGLRLIYYSQIVNDFQKGDIAEGYSVSREKKESFPLTVTSAQKNPTAFYLCASSMRDRELDQPQHFGDGTRLSIL.

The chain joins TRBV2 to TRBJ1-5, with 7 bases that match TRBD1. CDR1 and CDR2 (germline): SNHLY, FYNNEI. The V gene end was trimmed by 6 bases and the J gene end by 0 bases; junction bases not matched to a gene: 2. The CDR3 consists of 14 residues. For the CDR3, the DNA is TGTGCCAGCAGGACAGGGCTTAGCAATCAGCCCCAGCATTTT. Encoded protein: CASRTGLSNQPQHF.

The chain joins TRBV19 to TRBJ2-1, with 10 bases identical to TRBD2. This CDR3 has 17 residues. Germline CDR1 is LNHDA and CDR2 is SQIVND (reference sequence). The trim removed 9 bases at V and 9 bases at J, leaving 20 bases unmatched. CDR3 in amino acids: CASSVTSDSGRRGEQFF. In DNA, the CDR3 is TGTGCCAGCAGCGTTACCTCAGATAGCGGGAGGCGTGGTGAGCAGTTCTTC.

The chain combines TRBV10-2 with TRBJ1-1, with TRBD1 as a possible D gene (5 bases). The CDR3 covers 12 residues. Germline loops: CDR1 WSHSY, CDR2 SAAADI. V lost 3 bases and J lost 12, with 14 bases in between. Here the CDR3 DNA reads TGCGCCAGCAGTGAAGGGCAGGGCTATACTTTCTTT. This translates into CASSEGQGYTFF.

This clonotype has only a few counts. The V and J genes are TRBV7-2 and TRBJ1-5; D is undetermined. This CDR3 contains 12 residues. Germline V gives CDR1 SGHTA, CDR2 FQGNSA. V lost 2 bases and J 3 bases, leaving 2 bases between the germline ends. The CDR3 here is CASSLFNQPQHF. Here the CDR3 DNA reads TGTGCCAGCAGCTTATTCAATCAGCCCCAGCATTTT.

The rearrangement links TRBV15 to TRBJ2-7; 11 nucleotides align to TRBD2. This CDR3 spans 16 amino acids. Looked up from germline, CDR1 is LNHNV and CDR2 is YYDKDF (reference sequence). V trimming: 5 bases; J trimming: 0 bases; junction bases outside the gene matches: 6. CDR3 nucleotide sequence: TGTGCCACCAGCGGGACTAGCGGACCTAGCTCCTACGAGCAGTACTTC. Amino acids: CATSGTSGPSSYEQYF.

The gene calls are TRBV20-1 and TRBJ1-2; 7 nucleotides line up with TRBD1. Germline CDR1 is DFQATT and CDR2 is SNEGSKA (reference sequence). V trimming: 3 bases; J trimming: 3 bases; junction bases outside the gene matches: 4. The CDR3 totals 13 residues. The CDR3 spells CSASEGQYYGYTF. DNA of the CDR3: TGCAGTGCTAGCGAGGGACAGTACTATGGCTACACCTTC.

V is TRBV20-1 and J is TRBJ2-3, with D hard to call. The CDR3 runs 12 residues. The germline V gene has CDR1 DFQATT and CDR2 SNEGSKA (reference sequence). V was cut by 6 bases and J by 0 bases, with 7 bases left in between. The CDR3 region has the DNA TGCAGTGCCCAGGACAGCACAGATACGCAGTATTTT. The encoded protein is CSAQDSTDTQYF.

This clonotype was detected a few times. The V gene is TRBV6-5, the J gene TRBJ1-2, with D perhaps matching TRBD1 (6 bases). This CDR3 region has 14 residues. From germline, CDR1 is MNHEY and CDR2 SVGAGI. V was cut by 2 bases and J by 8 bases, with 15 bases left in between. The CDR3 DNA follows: TGTGCCAGCAGTTACCGAGACAGGCCGACCGGCTACACCTTC. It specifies CASSYRDRPTGYTF.

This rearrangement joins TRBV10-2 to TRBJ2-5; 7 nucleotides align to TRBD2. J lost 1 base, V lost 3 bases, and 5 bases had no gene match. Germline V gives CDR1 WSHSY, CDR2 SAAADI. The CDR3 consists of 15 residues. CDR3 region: CASSEVSSGQETQYF. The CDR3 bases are TGCGCCAGCAGTGAAGTCTCTAGCGGCCAAGAGACCCAGTACTTC.

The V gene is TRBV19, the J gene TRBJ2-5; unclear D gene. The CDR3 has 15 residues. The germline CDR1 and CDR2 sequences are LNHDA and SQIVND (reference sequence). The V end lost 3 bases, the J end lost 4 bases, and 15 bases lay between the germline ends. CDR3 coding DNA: TGTGCCAGTAGTATTCCTGGGCCCGACCCAGAGACCCAGTACTTC. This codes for CASSIPGPDPETQYF.

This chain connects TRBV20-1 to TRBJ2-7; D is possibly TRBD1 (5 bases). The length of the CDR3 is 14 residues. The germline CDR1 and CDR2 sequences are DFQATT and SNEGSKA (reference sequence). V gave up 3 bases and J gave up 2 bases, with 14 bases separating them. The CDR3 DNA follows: TGCAGTGCTAGGTCGGCAGGGAAAGCCTACGAGCAGTACTTC. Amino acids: CSARSAGKAYEQYF.

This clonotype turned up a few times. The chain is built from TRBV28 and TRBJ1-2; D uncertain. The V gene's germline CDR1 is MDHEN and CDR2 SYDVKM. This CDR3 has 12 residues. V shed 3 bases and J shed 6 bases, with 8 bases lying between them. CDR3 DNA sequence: TGTGCCAGCAGTTTTAGGCACCATGGCTACACCTTC. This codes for CASSFRHHGYTF.

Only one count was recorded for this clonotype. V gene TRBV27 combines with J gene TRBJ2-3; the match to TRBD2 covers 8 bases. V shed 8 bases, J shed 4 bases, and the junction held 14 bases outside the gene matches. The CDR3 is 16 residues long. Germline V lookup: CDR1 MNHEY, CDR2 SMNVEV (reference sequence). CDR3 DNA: TGTGCCAGCCGACGAATAAGCGGGAGTGGCTCAGATACGCAGTATTTT. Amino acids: CASRRISGSGSDTQYF.

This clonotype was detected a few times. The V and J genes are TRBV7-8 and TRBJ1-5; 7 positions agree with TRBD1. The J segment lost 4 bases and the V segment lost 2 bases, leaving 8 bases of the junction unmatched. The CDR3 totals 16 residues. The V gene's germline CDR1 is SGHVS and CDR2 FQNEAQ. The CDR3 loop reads CASSLFIGQENQPQHF. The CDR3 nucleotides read TGTGCCAGCAGCTTATTTATCGGACAGGAGAATCAGCCCCAGCATTTT. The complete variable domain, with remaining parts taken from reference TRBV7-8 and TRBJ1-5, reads GAGVSQSPRYKVAKRGQDVALRCDPISGHVSLFWYQQALGQGPEFLTYFQNEAQLDKSGLPSDRFFAERPEGSVSTLKIQRTQQEDSAVYLCASSLFIGQENQPQHFGDGTRLSIL.

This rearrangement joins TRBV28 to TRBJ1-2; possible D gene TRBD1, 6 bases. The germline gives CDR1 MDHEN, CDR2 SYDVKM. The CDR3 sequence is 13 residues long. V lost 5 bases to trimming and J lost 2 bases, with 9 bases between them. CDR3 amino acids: CASSITGNYGYTF. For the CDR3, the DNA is TGTGCCAGCAGTATCACAGGGAACTATGGCTACACCTTC.

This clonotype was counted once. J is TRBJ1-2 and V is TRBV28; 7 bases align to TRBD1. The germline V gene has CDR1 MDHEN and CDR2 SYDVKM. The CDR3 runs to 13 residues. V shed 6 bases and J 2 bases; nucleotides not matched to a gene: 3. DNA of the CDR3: TGTGCCAGCAGGCGACAGGGCAACTATGGCTACACCTTC. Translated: CASRRQGNYGYTF.

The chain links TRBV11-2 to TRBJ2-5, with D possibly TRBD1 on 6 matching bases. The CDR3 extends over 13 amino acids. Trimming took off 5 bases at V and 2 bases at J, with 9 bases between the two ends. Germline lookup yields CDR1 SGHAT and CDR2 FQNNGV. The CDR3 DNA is TGTGCCAGCAGCGCCGGACAGCAAGAGACCCAGTACTTC. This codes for CASSAGQQETQYF.